The 28 T cell receptor beta chains below come from one sample, sequenced in a study of T cells in Graves' hyperthyroidism and ophthalmopathy. Authors of the study amplified TCR beta CDR3 regions from RNA transcripts. First-round RT-PCR targeting the TCR CDR3 was performed with the HTBI primer set. One entry per CDR3 protein results from TCRdb running MiXCR on the multiplex PCR reads. The sample consists of 450,000 to 500,000 distinct CDR3 sequences, roughly 22% of them appearing once. Sample: blood. These receptors came from a woman in her sixties or seventies with Graves' ophthalmopathy.

The sample holds a few counts of this clonotype. The chain has TRBV19 and TRBJ2-3; D possibly corresponds to TRBD1 (5 bases). CDR3 length equals 14 residues. Trimming removed 3 bases at V and 3 bases at J, with 10 bases between. CDR1 is LNHDA and CDR2 is SQIVND in the germline V gene (reference sequence). CDR3 DNA: TGTGCCAGTAGTATCAAACAGGAAACAGATACGCAGTATTTT. Encoded protein: CASSIKQETDTQYF.

This clonotype turned up a few times. A much larger clone sits a single nucleotide away, making a read error possible. The V and J genes are TRBV12-3 or TRBV12-4 and TRBJ1-1, with D uncertain. The length of the CDR3 is 12 residues. The CDR3, as DNA: TGTGCCAGCGGTTTAGCGACCACTGAAGCTTTCTTT. As protein: CASGLATTEAFF.

The sample holds a few counts of this clonotype. The chain uses TRBV12-3 or TRBV12-4 and TRBJ1-2; D is ambiguous. V was shortened by 7 bases and J by 6 bases, with 18 bases between the two germline ends. The CDR3 contains 14 residues. The chain's CDR3 is CASTPLDELNGYTF. The CDR3 nucleotides read TGTGCCAGCACCCCACTCGACGAACTTAATGGCTACACCTTC.

V is TRBV11-2 and J is TRBJ1-4, with D hard to call. V lost 5 bases and J 5 bases, leaving 12 bases between the germline ends. Looked up from germline, CDR1 is SGHAT and CDR2 is FQNNGV. The CDR3 sequence is 14 residues long. The CDR3 nucleotides are TGTGCCAGCAGCGCCCAAGCGGTAAATGAAAAACTGTTTTTT. This gives the protein CASSAQAVNEKLFF.

The chain joins TRBV7-9 to TRBJ2-1, with a tentative D call TRBD1 (6 bases). Per germline, CDR1 SEHNR and CDR2 FQNEAQ (reference sequence). V gave up 5 bases and J gave up 0 bases, with 14 bases separating them. The CDR3 has 16 amino acids. CDR3 nucleotide sequence: TGTGCCAGCAGCCGAATCACAGGGTACTCCTACAATGAGCAGTTCTTC. It is translated as CASSRITGYSYNEQFF.

In its sample, this clonotype was seen many times. V and J are TRBV20-1 and TRBJ1-2; 7 nucleotides agree with TRBD1. The CDR3 runs 15 residues. Germline values: CDR1 DFQATT, CDR2 SNEGSKA (reference sequence). V lost 6 bases, J lost 4 bases, and 14 bases stayed unmatched. CDR3 DNA: TGCAGTGCCCAGAGGGGTCAGGGGGGAGCCTATGGCTACACCTTC. It specifies CSAQRGQGGAYGYTF.

This clonotype was detected a few times. This chain uses TRBV18 with TRBJ1-1; 11 nucleotides agree with TRBD1. The CDR3 is 16 residues long. Losses at the gene ends were 2 bases for V and 5 bases for J; bases not matched to a gene: 7. Looked up from germline, CDR1 is KGHSH and CDR2 is LQKENI. In DNA, the CDR3 is TGTGCCAGCTCACCATTAGGGACAGGGGGTCCGACTGAAGCTTTCTTT. Its translation: CASSPLGTGGPTEAFF.

This chain uses TRBV5-8 with TRBJ1-1; D gene unclear. The CDR3 covers 12 residues. The V gene's germline CDR1 is SGHTS and CDR2 YDEGEE. V was cut by 7 bases and J by 3 bases, with 10 bases left in between. CDR3 coding DNA: TGTGCCAGCGGGGTCTCTTACACTGAAGCTTTCTTT. It yields the protein CASGVSYTEAFF. Full variable domain (remainder filled in from reference TRBV5-8 and TRBJ1-1): EAGVTQSPTHLIKTRGQQATLRCSPISGHTSVYWYQQALGLGLQFLLWYDEGEERNRGNFPPRFSGRQFPNYSSELNVNALELEDSALYLCASGVSYTEAFFGQGTRLTVV.

CDR3 sequence: CASGLNSPNTGELFF. In DNA form, the CDR3 reads TGCGCCAGCGGGCTAAACAGTCCGAACACCGGGGAGCTGTTTTTT. The gene calls are TRBV5-1 and TRBJ2-2; D gene ambiguous. Trimming removed 7 bases at V and 0 bases at J, with 13 bases between. This CDR3 region has 15 residues. Germline CDR1 and CDR2: SGHRS and YFSETQ.

This clonotype was seen ten or more times. The J gene is TRBJ2-1, the V gene TRBV3-1, with 11 bases aligning to TRBD2. CDR3 length equals 15 residues. Losses at the gene ends were 0 bases for V and 8 bases for J; bases not matched to a gene: 3. Per germline, CDR1 LGHDT and CDR2 YNNKEL (reference sequence). Here the CDR3 DNA reads TGTGCCAGCAGCCAAGACGGGACTAGCGGCTATGAGCAGTTCTTC. Translating gives CASSQDGTSGYEQFF.

In nucleotides, the CDR3 is TGTGCCAGCAGAGCGGGACTAGCGGGAGCTCGGGAGCAGTACTTC. Residues: CASRAGLAGAREQYF. This chain uses TRBV2 with TRBJ2-7; 14 nucleotides match TRBD2. Germline CDR1 is SNHLY and CDR2 is FYNNEI. This CDR3 has 15 amino acids. Unmatched junction bases numbered 8, after V lost 6 bases and J lost 7 bases.

This rearrangement joins TRBV20-1 to TRBJ1-2; the D is unclear. Between the trimmed V and J ends, which lost 4 bases and 0 bases, there was a span of 9 bases. This CDR3 has 13 amino acids. Germline loops: CDR1 DFQATT, CDR2 SNEGSKA (reference sequence). The CDR3 region is CSAKRKANYGYTF. The CDR3 nucleotides read TGCAGTGCTAAGAGGAAAGCTAACTATGGCTACACCTTC.

The chain carries TRBV13 and TRBJ1-6, with 9 bases aligning to TRBD1. Germline loops: CDR1 PRHDT, CDR2 FYEKMQ (reference sequence). The CDR3 contains 14 residues. Trimming took 5 bases from V and 9 from J; bases not matched to a gene: 5. This chain's CDR3 is CASSRGGQGSPLHF. DNA of the CDR3: TGTGCCAGCAGCCGAGGGGGACAGGGTTCACCCCTCCACTTT.

Many counts were recorded for this clonotype. CDR3 loop: CASRLPTGRGPQETQYF. The CDR3 coding sequence is TGTGCCAGCAGGTTGCCGACAGGGAGGGGGCCCCAAGAGACCCAGTACTTC. The chain recombines TRBV28 with TRBJ2-5; either TRBD1 or TRBD2 may supply D (7 bases each). Germline assignment: CDR1 MDHEN and CDR2 SYDVKM. Trimming stripped 6 bases from V and 1 base from J, with 21 bases between. This CDR3 has 17 amino acids.

V usage is TRBV10-3 and J usage is TRBJ2-7; D unclear. The length of the CDR3 is 12 residues. Germline loops: CDR1 ENHRY, CDR2 SYGVKD. V was shortened by 0 bases and J by 6 bases, with 6 bases between the two germline ends. The CDR3 DNA follows: TGTGCCATCAGTGAGTCCCGGGTCGAGCAGTACTTC. This gives the protein CAISESRVEQYF.

This clonotype has only one observation. This chain connects TRBV6-1 to TRBJ2-7, with TRBD1 as a possible D gene (5 bases). Germline V lookup: CDR1 MNHNS, CDR2 SASEGT. V dropped 8 bases and J dropped 0 bases, with 11 bases sitting between them. The CDR3 covers 13 residues. The CDR3 protein is CASGPGNSYEQYF. The CDR3, as DNA: TGTGCCAGCGGGCCAGGGAACTCCTACGAGCAGTACTTC.

For the CDR3, the DNA is TGTGCCACCATTAGAGTATCCAGGTCCCCCAACTATGGCTACACCTTC. The encoded protein is CATIRVSRSPNYGYTF. This sequence joins TRBV24-1 and TRBJ1-2; D not resolved. Germline V gives CDR1 KGHDR, CDR2 SFDVKD. Trimming removed 8 bases from V and 2 bases from J, with 20 bases in between. The CDR3 covers 16 residues.

The chain uses TRBV6-6 and TRBJ2-1; 7 bases match TRBD1. V was pared by 0 bases and J by 6 bases, with 8 bases of the junction left unmatched. Germline-derived CDR1 and CDR2 are MNHNY and SVGAGI (reference sequence). The CDR3 runs 16 residues. The CDR3 sequence: CASSYSGRSGGNEQFF. The DNA for the CDR3 is TGTGCCAGCAGTTACTCGGGCAGGTCAGGGGGCAATGAGCAGTTCTTC.

The chain combines TRBV6-4 with TRBJ2-7, with 10 bases aligning to TRBD1. Germline trimming cut 7 bases from V and 5 bases from J; bases unmatched to any gene: 11. Germline CDR1 MRHNA, CDR2 SNTAGT. This CDR3 spans 15 amino acids. The CDR3 spells CASTFVGQGRNEQYF. The CDR3 nucleotides are TGTGCCAGCACTTTCGTGGGACAGGGGCGGAACGAGCAGTACTTC.

This clonotype was recorded a few times. This chain joins TRBV3-1 and TRBJ2-1; the match to TRBD2 covers 9 bases. CDR3 length equals 15 residues. CDR1 is LGHDT and CDR2 is YNNKEL in the germline V gene (reference sequence). V lost 3 bases, J lost 6 bases, and 6 bases stayed unmatched. In DNA form, the CDR3 reads TGTGCCAGCAGCCATGCGGGACTAGCTGGCAATGAGCAGTTCTTC. This sequence encodes CASSHAGLAGNEQFF.

This sequence joins TRBV11-2 and TRBJ2-1; a possible D gene is TRBD2 (5 bases). This CDR3 spans 13 amino acids. In germline, CDR1 is SGHAT, CDR2 FQNNGV. V lost 1 base and J lost 9, with 10 bases in between. The CDR3 DNA follows: TGTGCCAGCAGCTTAGTTTTGGAGGCTGAGCAGTTCTTC. Amino acid sequence: CASSLVLEAEQFF.

This clonotype has a count of ten or more. The CDR3 loop reads CASTGIFVQETQYF. The CDR3 nucleotides read TGTGCCAGCACAGGGATTTTCGTCCAAGAGACCCAGTACTTC. The chain joins TRBV18 to TRBJ2-5; a possible D gene is TRBD1 (6 bases). Trimming removed 8 bases from V and 1 base from J, with 14 bases in between. This CDR3 comprises 14 residues. Germline CDR1 is KGHSH and CDR2 is LQKENI.

This chain connects TRBV4-3 to TRBJ1-3; 11 nucleotides align to TRBD1. V shed 4 bases, J shed 3 bases, and the junction held 2 bases outside the gene matches. This CDR3 is built from 15 residues. Germline-derived CDR1 and CDR2 are LGHNA and YSLEER. CDR3 coding DNA: TGCGCCAGCAGCCTGGACAGGGGGCTTGGAAACACCATATATTTT. Protein product: CASSLDRGLGNTIYF.

The V call is TRBV28, the J call TRBJ1-1; a possible D gene is TRBD1 (6 bases). This CDR3 is built from 16 residues. V was trimmed by 5 bases and J by 5 bases, leaving 21 bases between them. Per the germline V gene, CDR1 is MDHEN and CDR2 is SYDVKM. DNA of the CDR3: TGTGCCAGCAGTAATGGGGGGCTTATGGTCGGGACTGAAGCTTTCTTT. Its protein is CASSNGGLMVGTEAFF. Based on the CDR3 plus reference TRBV28 and TRBJ1-1, the full variable domain is DVKVTQSSRYLVKRTGEKVFLECVQDMDHENMFWYRQDPGLGLRLIYFSYDVKMKEKGDIPEGYSVSREKKERFSLILESASTNQTSMYLCASSNGGLMVGTEAFFGQGTRLTVV.

The CDR3: CASSQYDRPNTEAFF. The CDR3 coding sequence is TGTGCCAGTAGCCAATATGACAGGCCGAACACTGAAGCTTTCTTT. The rearrangement joins TRBV19 to TRBJ1-1, with a tentative D call TRBD1 (6 bases). V lost 6 bases and J 1 base, leaving 15 bases between the germline ends. Per germline, CDR1 LNHDA and CDR2 SQIVND (reference sequence). The CDR3 has 15 residues.

This clonotype was counted many times. The V gene is TRBV10-3, the J gene TRBJ2-7; 13 bases fit TRBD2. The CDR3 is 14 amino acids. Trimming removed 6 bases from V and 6 bases from J; junction bases left unmatched: 5. In germline, CDR1 is ENHRY, CDR2 SYGVKD. CDR3 protein: CAISTSGRDGEQYF. The CDR3 DNA reads TGTGCCATCAGCACTAGCGGGAGGGATGGCGAGCAGTACTTC.

The chain recombines TRBV6-5 with TRBJ2-5; D may be TRBD2 (5 bases). The CDR3 spans 18 residues. Germline V CDR1 and CDR2: MNHEY, SVGAGI. Deletions cut 2 bases from V and 5 bases from J, with 24 bases between. CDR3 sequence reads: CASSYGIRGLRIRETQYF. Here the CDR3 DNA reads TGTGCCAGCAGTTACGGTATCCGAGGACTGCGAATACGGGAGACCCAGTACTTC.

The chain joins TRBV5-1 to TRBJ2-3; D call uncertain. V was shortened by 2 bases and J by 4 bases, with 8 bases between the two germline ends. In germline, CDR1 is SGHRS, CDR2 YFSETQ. The CDR3 has 13 residues. The CDR3 here is CASSLGNSDTQYF. The CDR3, as DNA: TGCGCCAGCAGCTTAGGGAATTCAGATACGCAGTATTTT.